Detailed here is one T cell receptor (beta chain). The data belong to a study of OX40 agonist ivuxolimab in advanced cancers. Study overall: Six ivuxolimab dose levels, 0.01 to 10 mg/kg, were given intravenously every 2 weeks. Mean age 60 years, range roughly 20 to 85; 82.7% male. Three partial responders included one hepatocellular carcinoma patient and two cutaneous melanoma patients.

Sequencing used immunoSEQ multiplex PCR; TCRdb keeps in-frame clones, though not all of them. The sample carries more than 65,000 clones, approximately 90% recorded once. Anyone with autoimmune disease history or systemic immunosuppression was excluded. Sequencing was performed on CD4+ or CD8+ T cells sorted from blood, taken in a trial of the OX40 agonist ivuxolimab. The TCR originated in an adult with an advanced solid tumor such as melanoma, head and neck, liver or kidney cancer.

Here the CDR3 DNA reads TGCGCCAGCAGCCCAAGGACAGGGGACCGGGAGCTGTTTTTT. It translates to CASSPRTGDRELFF. The V call is TRBV5-1, the J call TRBJ2-2, with 9 bases lining up with TRBD1. This CDR3 comprises 14 residues. CDR1 and CDR2 (germline): SGHRS, YFSETQ. V lost 4 bases and J lost 9; bases outside the gene matches: 7.